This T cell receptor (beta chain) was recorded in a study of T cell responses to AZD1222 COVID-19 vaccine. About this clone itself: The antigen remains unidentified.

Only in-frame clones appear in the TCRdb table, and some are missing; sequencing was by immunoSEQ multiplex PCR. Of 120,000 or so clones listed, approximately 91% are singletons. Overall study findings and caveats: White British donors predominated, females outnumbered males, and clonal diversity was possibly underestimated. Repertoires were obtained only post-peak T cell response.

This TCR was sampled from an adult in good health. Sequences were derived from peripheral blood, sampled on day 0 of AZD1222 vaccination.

The CDR3 reads CASSLEGYNGSPLHF. CDR3 bases: TGTGCCAGCAGTTTAGAGGGGTATAATGGATCACCCCTCCACTTT. The chain links TRBV27 to TRBJ1-6; maybe TRBD1 (5 bases). Trimming removed 2 bases at V and 10 bases at J, with 15 bases between. Per the germline V gene, CDR1 is MNHEY and CDR2 is SMNVEV (reference sequence). The CDR3 totals 15 residues.